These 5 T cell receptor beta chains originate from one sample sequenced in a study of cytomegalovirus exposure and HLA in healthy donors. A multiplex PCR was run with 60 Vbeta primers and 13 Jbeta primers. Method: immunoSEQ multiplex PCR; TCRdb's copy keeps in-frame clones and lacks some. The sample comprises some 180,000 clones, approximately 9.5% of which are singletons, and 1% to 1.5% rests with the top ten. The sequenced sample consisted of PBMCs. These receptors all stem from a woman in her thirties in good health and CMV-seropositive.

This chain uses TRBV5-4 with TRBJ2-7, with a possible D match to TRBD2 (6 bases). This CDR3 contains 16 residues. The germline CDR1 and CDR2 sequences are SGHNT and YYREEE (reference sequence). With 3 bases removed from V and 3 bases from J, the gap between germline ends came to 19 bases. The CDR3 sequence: CASSWAGRPAGYEQYF. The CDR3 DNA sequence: TGTGCCAGCAGCTGGGCGGGTCGCCCAGCGGGCTACGAGCAGTACTTC. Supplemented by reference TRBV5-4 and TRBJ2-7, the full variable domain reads ETGVTQSPTHLIKTRGQQVTLRCSSQSGHNTVSWYQQALGQGPQFIFQYYREEENGRGNFPPRFSGLQFPNYSSELNVNALELDDSALYLCASSWAGRPAGYEQYFGPGTRLTVT.

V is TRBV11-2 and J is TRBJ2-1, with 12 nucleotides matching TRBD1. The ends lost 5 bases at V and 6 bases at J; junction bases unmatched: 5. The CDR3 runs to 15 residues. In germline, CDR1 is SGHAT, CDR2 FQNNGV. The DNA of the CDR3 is TGTGCCAGCAGCAAGGGACAGGGGGCAGGCAATGAGCAGTTCTTC. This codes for CASSKGQGAGNEQFF.

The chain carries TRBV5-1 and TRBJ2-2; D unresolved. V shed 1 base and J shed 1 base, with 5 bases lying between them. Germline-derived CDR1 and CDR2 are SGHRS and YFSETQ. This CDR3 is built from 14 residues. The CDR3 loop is CASSLSGNTGELFF. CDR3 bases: TGCGCCAGCAGCTTGTCAGGGAACACCGGGGAGCTGTTTTTT. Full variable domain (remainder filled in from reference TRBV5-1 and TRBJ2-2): KAGVTQTPRYLIKTRGQQVTLSCSPISGHRSVSWYQQTPGQGLQFLFEYFSETQRNKGNFPGRFSGRQFSNSRSEMNVSTLELGDSALYLCASSLSGNTGELFFGEGSRLTVL.

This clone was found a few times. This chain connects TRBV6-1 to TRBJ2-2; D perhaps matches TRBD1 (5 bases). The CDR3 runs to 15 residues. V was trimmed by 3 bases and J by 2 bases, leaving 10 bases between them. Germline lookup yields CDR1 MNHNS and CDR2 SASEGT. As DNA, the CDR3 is TGTGCCAGCAGTGAGGGGCAGCCAAACACCGGGGAGCTGTTTTTT. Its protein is CASSEGQPNTGELFF.

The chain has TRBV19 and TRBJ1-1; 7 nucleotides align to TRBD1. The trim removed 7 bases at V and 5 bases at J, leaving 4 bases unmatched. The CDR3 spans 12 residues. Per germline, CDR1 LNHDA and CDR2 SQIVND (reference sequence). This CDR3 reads CASTRGNTEAFF. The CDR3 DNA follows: TGTGCCAGTACCAGGGGGAATACTGAAGCTTTCTTT.